A single sample gave rise to the 30 T cell receptor beta chains below, sequenced in a study of blood T cell repertoires in COVID-19. Measured with immunoSEQ multiplex PCR; TCRdb has only the in-frame clones, and not every one. The sample shows a few hundred thousand clones, around four fifths of them seen only once. The material sequenced was peripheral blood. These receptors all come from a woman of 80 years or more with active or convalescent COVID-19.

The genes are TRBV19 and TRBJ2-7; no definite D call. The length of the CDR3 is 13 residues. V was cut by 7 bases and J by 4 bases, with 14 bases left in between. Germline V lookup: CDR1 LNHDA, CDR2 SQIVND (reference sequence). The CDR3 bases are TGTGCCAGTACCCCTCCTGGAGAATACGAGCAGTACTTC. It translates to CASTPPGEYEQYF. Full variable domain (remainder filled in from reference TRBV19 and TRBJ2-7): DGGITQSPKYLFRKEGQNVTLSCEQNLNHDAMYWYRQDPGQGLRLIYYSQIVNDFQKGDIAEGYSVSREKKESFPLTVTSAQKNPTAFYLCASTPPGEYEQYFGPGTRLTVT.

The chain joins TRBV5-4 to TRBJ2-7; 8 nucleotides match TRBD2. Looked up from germline, CDR1 is SGHNT and CDR2 is YYREEE (reference sequence). The trim removed 2 bases at V and 3 bases at J, leaving 7 bases unmatched. CDR3 length: 15 residues. In DNA, the CDR3 is TGTGCCAGCAGCTTCTCGACTAGCGCTGGCTACGAGCAGTACTTC. Translating it yields CASSFSTSAGYEQYF.

The chain recombines TRBV25-1 with TRBJ1-2; D ambiguous. Germline CDR1 reads MGHDK; CDR2 reads SYGVNS. Trimming removed 5 bases from V and 4 bases from J, with 14 bases in between. This CDR3 contains 14 residues. The CDR3 DNA reads TGTGCCAGCAGTCATCGCAACCCGGGCTATGGCTACACCTTC. Protein product: CASSHRNPGYGYTF.

The V call is TRBV19, the J call TRBJ2-1; 12 bases agree with TRBD2. The germline V gene has CDR1 LNHDA and CDR2 SQIVND (reference sequence). J gave up 3 bases and V 0 bases, and 6 bases lay outside the gene matches. The CDR3 consists of 18 residues. The CDR3 sequence: CASSIDSLAGGLYNEQFF. As DNA, the CDR3 is TGTGCCAGTAGTATAGACTCACTAGCGGGGGGCCTCTACAATGAGCAGTTCTTC. Complete variable domain (other parts from reference TRBV19 and TRBJ2-1): DGGITQSPKYLFRKEGQNVTLSCEQNLNHDAMYWYRQDPGQGLRLIYYSQIVNDFQKGDIAEGYSVSREKKESFPLTVTSAQKNPTAFYLCASSIDSLAGGLYNEQFFGPGTRLTVL.

The chain uses TRBV21-1 and TRBJ2-1; TRBD2 is taken as the D call from the table, unchecked against the DNA. TRBV21-1 is assigned pseudogene status. This CDR3 region has 18 residues. CDR3 loop: CASSERESGGYSYNEQFF. The CDR3 nucleotides are TGTGCCAGCAGCGAAAGGGAGAGCGGGGGATACTCCTACAATGAGCAGTTCTTC.

The genes are TRBV11-3 and TRBJ1-1; TRBD1 agrees at 8 bases. Per the germline V gene, CDR1 is SGHNT and CDR2 is YENEEA. CDR3 length: 14 residues. V trimming: 0 bases; J trimming: 6 bases; junction bases outside the gene matches: 3. The CDR3 DNA reads as TGTGCCAGCAGCTTAGACGGACAGGGAGCTGAAGCTTTCTTT. It translates to CASSLDGQGAEAFF. The variable domain in full, completed from reference TRBV11-3 and TRBJ1-1, reads EAGVVQSPRYKIIEKKQPVAFWCNPISGHNTLYWYLQNLGQGPELLIRYENEEAVDDSQLPKDRFSAERLKGVDSTLKIQPAELGDSAVYLCASSLDGQGAEAFFGQGTRLTVV.

This clone came up a few times. The rearrangement uses TRBV29-1 and TRBJ1-5; possibly TRBD1 for D (6 bases). The germline V and J ends were trimmed by 0 bases and 2 bases, with 11 bases remaining between them. Per germline, CDR1 SQVTM and CDR2 ANQGSEA. The CDR3 covers 15 residues. For the CDR3, the DNA is TGCAGCGTTGAAGAGAAGGACAGCCGCAATCAGCCCCAGCATTTT. This encodes CSVEEKDSRNQPQHF.

The rearrangement uses TRBV5-4 and TRBJ1-1, with 8 bases aligning to TRBD1. CDR1 and CDR2 from the germline V gene are SGHNT and YYREEE (reference sequence). J was trimmed by 6 bases and V by 0 bases; bases with no gene match: 1. This CDR3 comprises 13 residues. The CDR3 region has the DNA TGTGCCAGCAGCTTGGGACAGGGGTCTGAAGCTTTCTTT. Translating gives CASSLGQGSEAFF.

Comments on this clone: Additional DNA sequences in this sample encode the identical CDR3. The chain has TRBV9 and TRBJ2-3; D remains ambiguous. The CDR3 loop spans 15 amino acids. Per the germline V gene, CDR1 is SGDLS and CDR2 is YYNGEE. V gave up 0 bases and J gave up 0 bases, with 8 bases separating them. CDR3 in amino acids: CASSVGQASTDTQYF. The CDR3 DNA follows: TGTGCCAGCAGCGTAGGGCAGGCTAGCACAGATACGCAGTATTTT.

V and J are TRBV15 and TRBJ1-3, with D perhaps matching TRBD1 (5 bases). Trimming removed 0 bases from V and 2 bases from J, with 8 bases in between. Germline CDR1 and CDR2: LNHNV and YYDKDF (reference sequence). The CDR3 loop spans 15 amino acids. The CDR3: CATSRDRAPGNTIYF. CDR3 nucleotide sequence: TGTGCCACCAGCAGAGACAGGGCACCTGGAAACACCATATATTTT.

This chain links TRBV9 with TRBJ2-7; D is possibly TRBD1 (6 bases). Germline loops: CDR1 SGDLS, CDR2 YYNGEE. Trimming left V 1 base short and J 2 bases short, with 13 bases between. The length of the CDR3 is 15 residues. CDR3 sequence (DNA): TGTGCCAGCAGCGTAAGAGGGGGAGACCCCTACGAGCAGTACTTC. Its translation is CASSVRGGDPYEQYF.

This chain links TRBV11-3 with TRBJ2-5, with D perhaps TRBD2 (5 bases). The germline V gene has CDR1 SGHNT and CDR2 YENEEA. The CDR3 is 15 amino acids. Trimming cost V 5 bases and J 1 base, with 14 bases left between them. CDR3 in DNA: TGTGCCAGCAGCCCACCCTCTAGCAGCCAAGAGACCCAGTACTTC. It is translated as CASSPPSSSQETQYF.

The CDR3 nucleotides are TGTGCCAGCAATCCCGTTACACAATTCCCCAACAATGAGCAGTTCTTC. Its protein product is CASNPVTQFPNNEQFF. The gene calls are TRBV28 and TRBJ2-1; D not resolved. The V gene lost 7 bases and the J gene lost 5 bases, with 21 bases spanning the gap. Germline V gene sequence: CDR1 MDHEN, CDR2 SYDVKM. This CDR3 has 16 amino acids.

The V call is TRBV19, the J call TRBJ1-1, with 8 bases that match TRBD1. The CDR3 has 12 amino acids. Looked up from germline, CDR1 is LNHDA and CDR2 is SQIVND (reference sequence). Trimming took 9 bases from V and 3 from J; bases not matched to a gene: 3. The CDR3 here is CASRGLDTEAFF. CDR3 DNA sequence: TGTGCCAGCAGGGGGCTGGACACTGAAGCTTTCTTT. Using reference TRBV19 and TRBJ1-1 for the parts outside the CDR3, the full variable domain is DGGITQSPKYLFRKEGQNVTLSCEQNLNHDAMYWYRQDPGQGLRLIYYSQIVNDFQKGDIAEGYSVSREKKESFPLTVTSAQKNPTAFYLCASRGLDTEAFFGQGTRLTVV.

This chain connects TRBV28 to TRBJ1-2; 8 bases map to TRBD1. The CDR3 runs to 14 residues. With 6 bases clipped from V and 1 base from J, the junction kept 4 bases outside the gene matches. Germline V gene lookup returns CDR1 MDHEN and CDR2 SYDVKM. The CDR3 nucleotides are TGTGCCAGCAGAACAGGACAGGGTAACTATGGCTACACCTTC. Protein: CASRTGQGNYGYTF.

This clone was recorded once. The rearrangement joins TRBV2 to TRBJ2-1, with D unclear. CDR3 length: 12 amino acids. Trimming removed 6 bases from V and 8 bases from J, with 11 bases in between. Germline CDR1 is SNHLY and CDR2 is FYNNEI. CDR3: CASSVQMDEQFF. CDR3 DNA: TGTGCCAGCAGCGTGCAGATGGATGAGCAGTTCTTC.

The rearrangement links TRBV12-3 or TRBV12-4 to TRBJ1-1, with a weak D call TRBD1 (5 bases). This CDR3 spans 13 amino acids. V shed 7 bases and J shed 8 bases, with 17 bases lying between them. In DNA, the CDR3 is TGTGCCAGCACCTCAGGGCCGGTATCCGAAGCTTTCTTT. Protein product: CASTSGPVSEAFF.

V usage is TRBV4-3 and J usage is TRBJ2-7; TRBD1 might be the D (5 bases). The germline gives CDR1 LGHNA, CDR2 YSLEER. V dropped 3 bases and J dropped 4 bases, with 19 bases sitting between them. This CDR3 has 16 residues. The chain's CDR3 is CASSHSRQRGQYEQYF. The CDR3 region has the DNA TGCGCCAGCAGCCACTCCCGACAGCGCGGACAATACGAGCAGTACTTC.

This chain uses TRBV5-1 with TRBJ2-3; no reliable D call. CDR1 is SGHRS, CDR2 YFSETQ, per germline. Trimming cost V 4 bases and J 0 bases, with 6 bases left between them. This CDR3 comprises 13 residues. CDR3 amino acids: CASSTESTDTQYF. In nucleotides, the CDR3 is TGCGCCAGCAGCACAGAAAGCACAGATACGCAGTATTTT.

This clone was observed a single time. The rearrangement links TRBV7-8 to TRBJ1-3; D remains unclear. The CDR3 extends over 17 amino acids. From germline, CDR1 is SGHVS and CDR2 FQNEAQ. Trimming shortened V by 1 base and J by 0 bases, and 13 bases separated the two germline ends. The CDR3 sequence: CASSLVGGPSSGNTIYF. The CDR3 nucleotides read TGTGCCAGCAGCTTAGTGGGAGGACCGAGCTCTGGAAACACCATATATTTT.

The chain links TRBV5-4 to TRBJ2-1; D call uncertain. Germline-derived CDR1 and CDR2 are SGHNT and YYREEE (reference sequence). V was shortened by 2 bases and J by 5 bases, with 2 bases between the two germline ends. This CDR3 has 11 amino acids. The CDR3 is CASSFNNEQFF. The CDR3 bases are TGTGCCAGCAGCTTTAACAATGAGCAGTTCTTC.

This clone was seen more than once but under ten times. The chain carries TRBV7-3 and TRBJ1-1, with no clear D. The V end was cut by 2 bases, the J end by 1 base, with 8 bases between. CDR1 SGHTA and CDR2 FQGTGA come from the germline V gene. This CDR3 spans 14 amino acids. Here the CDR3 DNA reads TGTGCCAGCAGCTTAGGGCCAGGGAACACTGAAGCTTTCTTT. Residues: CASSLGPGNTEAFF.

This clone was counted a few times. The chain uses TRBV2 and TRBJ1-5, with D possibly being TRBD1 (6 bases). The CDR3 consists of 16 residues. Germline CDR1 reads SNHLY; CDR2 reads FYNNEI. Deletions cut 6 bases from V and 0 bases from J, with 15 bases between. The CDR3 sequence: CASRKETGNSNQPQHF. For the CDR3, the DNA is TGTGCCAGCAGGAAAGAGACAGGTAATAGCAATCAGCCCCAGCATTTT.

The rearrangement uses TRBV4-1 and TRBJ1-3; D is unresolved. CDR1 and CDR2 from the germline V gene are MGHRA and YSYEKL. V was cut by 4 bases and J by 0 bases, with 28 bases left in between. This CDR3 comprises 21 residues. The CDR3 coding sequence is TGCGCCAGCAGCCCCCCCGGTTCGTCAGGCCCCTTCAGAAGCTCTGGAAACACCATATATTTT. It encodes CASSPPGSSGPFRSSGNTIYF.

The rearrangement joins TRBV30 to TRBJ2-7; TRBD1 is a possible D gene (7 bases). V was pared by 1 base and J by 7 bases, with 14 bases between. Germline loops: CDR1 GTSNPN, CDR2 SVGIG (reference sequence). The CDR3 has 13 amino acids. CDR3 coding DNA: TGTGCCTGGAGTGGCGACAGGGCGGGGGAGCAGTACTTC. Translated, it gives CAWSGDRAGEQYF. The variable domain in full, with the rest retrieved from reference TRBV30 and TRBJ2-7, is SQTIHQWPATLVQPVGSPLSLECTVEGTSNPNLYWYRQAAGRGLQLLFYSVGIGQISSEVPQNLSASRPQDRQFILSSKKLLLSDSGFYLCAWSGDRAGEQYFGPGTRLTVT.

The V and J genes are TRBV5-3 and TRBJ2-7, with 7 nucleotides matching TRBD1. TRBV5-3 is classed as an ORF, of uncertain function. This CDR3 contains 16 residues. The ends lost 4 bases at V and 0 bases at J; junction bases unmatched: 10. CDR3 nucleotides: TGTGCCAGAAGCGCCCCTTACCGGGACAGCTCCTACGAGCAGTACTTC. As protein: CARSAPYRDSSYEQYF.

The rearrangement links TRBV6-2 or TRBV6-3 to TRBJ1-1, with 9 positions matching TRBD1. Trimming removed 2 bases from V and 10 bases from J; junction bases left unmatched: 2. The germline V gene encodes CDR1 MNHEY and CDR2 SVGEGT. This CDR3 comprises 12 residues. The CDR3 bases are TGTGCCAGCAGTTACACGACAGGGGGAGCTTTCTTT. It specifies CASSYTTGGAFF.

A single count supports this clone. The rearrangement uses TRBV27 and TRBJ1-4, with D possibly matching TRBD1 (5 bases). V lost 5 bases and J 7 bases, leaving 20 bases between the germline ends. CDR3 length equals 16 residues. The germline CDR1 and CDR2 sequences are MNHEY and SMNVEV (reference sequence). The CDR3, as DNA: TGTGCCAGCAGTCCCTCGACAGCCAGGTTCTTTGAAAAACTGTTTTTT. Translated: CASSPSTARFFEKLFF.

CDR3 in amino acids: CASRRQGTDGYTF. CDR3 coding DNA: TGTGCCAGCAGGCGACAGGGGACGGATGGCTACACCTTC. V usage is TRBV6-5 and J usage is TRBJ1-2, with 8 bases lining up with TRBD1. Losses at the gene ends were 6 bases for V and 6 bases for J; bases not matched to a gene: 6. The germline V gene encodes CDR1 MNHEY and CDR2 SVGAGI. The CDR3 covers 13 residues.

This clone is a singleton in its sample. The chain has TRBV28 and TRBJ1-2; 7 bases are shared with TRBD1. CDR3 length: 15 residues. Losses at the gene ends were 5 bases for V and 0 bases for J; bases not matched to a gene: 6. Germline lookup yields CDR1 MDHEN and CDR2 SYDVKM. The CDR3 loop reads CASSPGTVSNYGYTF. CDR3 nucleotide sequence: TGTGCCAGCAGTCCTGGGACAGTCTCTAACTATGGCTACACCTTC.